These 27 T cell receptor beta chains were sequenced from one sample in a study of cytomegalovirus exposure and HLA in healthy donors. Both 60 Vbeta primers and 13 Jbeta primers went into the PCR. Profiling relied on immunoSEQ multiplex PCR, and the TCRdb table lists in-frame clones only, not all of them. Of about 160,000 clones listed, over 75% are singletons. Material: PBMCs. Every receptor here comes from a man aged 35 to 55 in good health and CMV-seronegative.

A word on this clone: The junction does not match germline at one end; this may be a read error. V is TRBV6-5 and J is TRBJ1-1, with 7 nucleotides matching TRBD1. The CDR3 is 13 residues long. Germline CDR1 reads MNHEY; CDR2 reads SVGAGI. CDR3 loop: CASSSTGLTGDVF. The CDR3 nucleotides read TGTGCCAGCAGCTCGACAGGGCTTACTGGGGACGTCTTT.

CDR3 loop: CAASATGAGQPQHF. The CDR3 DNA follows: TGTGCCGCTTCCGCGACAGGAGCCGGTCAGCCCCAGCATTTT. This chain uses TRBV21-1 with TRBJ1-5; the table's TRBD1 call for D was not verified on the DNA. TRBV21-1 is listed as a pseudogene. The CDR3 totals 14 residues.

V gene TRBV10-3 combines with J gene TRBJ2-6; 7 bases line up with TRBD2. CDR1 and CDR2 (germline): ENHRY, SYGVKD. V gave up 1 base and J gave up 1 base; unmatched junction bases: 1. This CDR3 spans 16 amino acids. The CDR3, as DNA: TGTGCCATCAGTGAGTTCGGGGGGTCTGGGGCCAACGTCCTGACTTTC. This sequence encodes CAISEFGGSGANVLTF.

Details on this clone: The same CDR3 is also encoded by other DNA sequences in this sample. The chain couples TRBV6-5 to TRBJ1-2, with TRBD1 matching over 9 bases. CDR3 length: 15 residues. The V gene's germline CDR1 is MNHEY and CDR2 SVGAGI. V trimming: 0 bases; J trimming: 1 base; junction bases outside the gene matches: 0. The CDR3 DNA reads as TGTGCCAGCAGTTACTCGACAGGGGGTAACTATGGCTACACCTTC. Translated: CASSYSTGGNYGYTF.

This clone was seen just once. This chain joins TRBV30 and TRBJ1-5; D remains ambiguous. The CDR3 is 15 residues long. V was trimmed by 0 bases and J by 6 bases, leaving 15 bases between them. The germline CDR1 and CDR2 sequences are GTSNPN and SVGIG (reference sequence). CDR3 sequence reads: CAWSVPTAVSQPQHF. Written as DNA, the CDR3 is TGTGCCTGGAGTGTACCGACTGCGGTGAGTCAGCCCCAGCATTTT.

V usage is TRBV4-3 and J usage is TRBJ2-7; 8 positions agree with TRBD1. J was trimmed by 5 bases and V by 2 bases; bases with no gene match: 2. The CDR3 sequence is 13 residues long. The germline CDR1 and CDR2 sequences are LGHNA and YSLEER. The CDR3 loop reads CASSQRTGNEQYF. Written as DNA, the CDR3 is TGCGCCAGCAGCCAAAGGACAGGGAACGAGCAGTACTTC.

The chain combines TRBV5-1 with TRBJ1-4; 8 bases are a match to TRBD1. The ends lost 0 bases at V and 7 bases at J; junction bases unmatched: 5. The CDR3 is 15 residues long. Germline V gene data show CDR1 as SGHRS and CDR2 as YFSETQ. CDR3 DNA sequence: TGCGCCAGCAGCTTGGCCCCAACAGGGGGTGAAAAACTGTTTTTT. This codes for CASSLAPTGGEKLFF.

The CDR3, as DNA: TGCGCCAGCAGCCCAAGGGAGCTCACCTACAATGAGCAGTTCTTC. Translation gives CASSPRELTYNEQFF. The chain recombines TRBV5-1 with TRBJ2-1; possible D gene TRBD2, 5 bases. The V gene's germline CDR1 is SGHRS and CDR2 YFSETQ. This CDR3 spans 15 amino acids. V was cut by 4 bases and J by 2 bases, with 13 bases left in between.

The rearrangement links TRBV7-3 to TRBJ1-1; 11 nucleotides match TRBD1. J lost 5 bases, V lost 6 bases, and 5 bases had no gene match. The CDR3 loop spans 14 amino acids. Germline values: CDR1 SGHTA, CDR2 FQGTGA. As DNA, the CDR3 is TGTGCCAGCAGGAGGACAGGGGGCGAAACTGAAGCTTTCTTT. Its translation: CASRRTGGETEAFF.

The V gene is TRBV7-9, the J gene TRBJ2-7; D call uncertain. Germline V CDR1 and CDR2: SEHNR, FQNEAQ (reference sequence). V was cut by 1 base and J by 9 bases, with 7 bases left in between. The CDR3 runs to 11 residues. The CDR3 is CASSLGTGQYF. As DNA, the CDR3 is TGTGCCAGCAGCTTAGGTACCGGGCAGTACTTC. Full variable domain (rest looked up from reference TRBV7-9 and TRBJ2-7): DTGVSQNPRHKITKRGQNVTFRCDPISEHNRLYWYRQTLGQGPEFLTYFQNEAQLEKSRLLSDRFSAERPKGSFSTLEIQRTEQGDSAMYLCASSLGTGQYFGPGTRLTVT.

The V and J genes are TRBV6-1 and TRBJ2-1, with unresolved D. V lost 5 bases, J lost 7 bases, and 6 bases lay in between. CDR3 length equals 11 residues. Germline V CDR1 and CDR2: MNHNS, SASEGT. DNA of the CDR3: TGTGCCAGCAGTACTCGTAATGAGCAGTTCTTC. It specifies CASSTRNEQFF.

Only a few counts were recorded for this clone. The rearrangement joins TRBV4-3 to TRBJ2-3; TRBD2 agrees at 7 bases. Per the germline V gene, CDR1 is LGHNA and CDR2 is YSLEER. The V and J ends lost 0 bases and 3 bases, in that order; junction bases with no gene match: 3. This CDR3 comprises 15 residues. The CDR3 is CASSQDWGGTDTQYF. DNA of the CDR3: TGCGCCAGCAGCCAAGATTGGGGGGGAACAGATACGCAGTATTTT.

The genes are TRBV19 and TRBJ2-5; D ambiguous. V was shortened by 7 bases and J by 5 bases, with 14 bases between the two germline ends. The CDR3 totals 13 residues. Germline V gives CDR1 LNHDA, CDR2 SQIVND (reference sequence). CDR3 protein: CASKVSGMETQYF. CDR3 nucleotide sequence: TGTGCCAGTAAAGTTTCCGGTATGGAGACCCAGTACTTC.

This chain joins TRBV28 and TRBJ1-5; the D gene is possibly TRBD1 (5 bases). The V gene lost 8 bases and the J gene lost 2 bases, with 16 bases spanning the gap. This CDR3 contains 15 residues. Germline lookup yields CDR1 MDHEN and CDR2 SYDVKM. CDR3 in amino acids: CASGRRVQGNQPQHF. Written as DNA, the CDR3 is TGTGCCAGCGGACGCAGGGTTCAGGGCAATCAGCCCCAGCATTTT.

The chain has TRBV7-9 and TRBJ2-1, with D perhaps TRBD1 (6 bases). The V end was cut by 8 bases, the J end by 3 bases, with 20 bases between. In germline, CDR1 is SEHNR, CDR2 FQNEAQ (reference sequence). CDR3 length: 16 residues. The CDR3 sequence is CASRLPRDTNYNEQFF. CDR3 nucleotide sequence: TGTGCCAGCCGCCTCCCCCGGGACACGAACTACAATGAGCAGTTCTTC.

This clone was found once. The chain employs TRBV7-2 and TRBJ2-6; the D gene is possibly TRBD1 (6 bases). The CDR3 length is 16 residues. From germline, CDR1 is SGHTA and CDR2 FQGNSA. Trimming cost V 5 bases and J 0 bases, with 11 bases left between them. Here the CDR3 DNA reads TGTGCCAGCAGCCTGGGACACCTCTCTGGGGCCAACGTCCTGACTTTC. Translation gives CASSLGHLSGANVLTF. Based on the CDR3 plus reference TRBV7-2 and TRBJ2-6, the full variable domain is GAGVSQSPSNKVTEKGKDVELRCDPISGHTALYWYRQSLGQGLEFLIYFQGNSAPDKSGLPSDRFSAERTGGSVSTLTIQRTQQEDSAVYLCASSLGHLSGANVLTFGAGSRLTVL.

The chain carries TRBV10-2 and TRBJ1-3, with D tentatively TRBD1 (5 bases). Germline CDR1 and CDR2: WSHSY and SAAADI. This CDR3 comprises 14 residues. V shed 2 bases and J shed 4 bases, with 9 bases lying between them. The CDR3, as DNA: TGCGCCAGCAGTGAGACAGGTCCCGGAAACACCATATATTTT. Protein: CASSETGPGNTIYF.

The rearrangement links TRBV18 to TRBJ2-2; D is perhaps TRBD1 (6 bases). V lost 4 bases, J lost 0 bases, and 15 bases lay in between. Germline values: CDR1 KGHSH, CDR2 LQKENI. This CDR3 has 17 amino acids. The CDR3 region has the DNA TGTGCCAGCTCACTTATAGACAGGCTTTCGAACACCGGGGAGCTGTTTTTT. Its translation is CASSLIDRLSNTGELFF.

The V and J genes are TRBV9 and TRBJ2-7, with D maybe TRBD1 (5 bases). Germline-derived CDR1 and CDR2 are SGDLS and YYNGEE. This CDR3 region has 13 residues. V was cut by 3 bases and J by 7 bases, with 14 bases left in between. This CDR3 reads CASSAPLGQEQYF. CDR3 DNA: TGTGCCAGCAGCGCGCCCCTGGGGCAAGAGCAGTACTTC.

This clone was found once. This chain links TRBV4-1 with TRBJ2-1, with TRBD2 matching 12 bases. In germline, CDR1 is MGHRA, CDR2 YSYEKL. The CDR3 has 18 amino acids. With V trimmed by 4 bases and J by 8 bases, 15 bases remained unmatched. The CDR3 DNA reads TGCGCCAGCAGCCGGGGGGAGGGTTCTAGCGGGGGGGCCTATGAGCAGTTCTTC. Amino acids: CASSRGEGSSGGAYEQFF.

This rearrangement joins TRBV11-2 to TRBJ1-2; tentatively, D is TRBD1 (5 bases). This CDR3 is 15 amino acids long. CDR1 is SGHAT, CDR2 FQNNGV, per germline. Deletions cut 0 bases from V and 7 bases from J, with 15 bases between. The CDR3 bases are TGTGCCAGCAGCTTAGATCTTAGCAGGGAAGCTGGCTACACCTTC. Its protein is CASSLDLSREAGYTF. The full variable domain, completed using reference TRBV11-2 and TRBJ1-2, is EAGVAQSPRYKIIEKRQSVAFWCNPISGHATLYWYQQILGQGPKLLIQFQNNGVVDDSQLPKDRFSAERLKGVDSTLKIQPAKLEDSAVYLCASSLDLSREAGYTFGSGTRLTVV.

The chain carries TRBV13 and TRBJ1-1; D uncertain. Germline V gene lookup returns CDR1 PRHDT and CDR2 FYEKMQ (reference sequence). Trimming removed 4 bases at V and 2 bases at J, with 20 bases between. The CDR3 has 17 amino acids. CDR3 region: CASSSTLGLGRNTEAFF. The CDR3 bases are TGTGCCAGCAGCTCCACCCTGGGTCTTGGGAGAAACACTGAAGCTTTCTTT.

The rearrangement links TRBV5-3 to TRBJ1-5, with 7 bases fitting TRBD1. TRBV5-3 is placed among ORFs of uncertain function. There are 17 residues in the CDR3. The V and J ends lost 5 bases and 0 bases, in that order; junction bases with no gene match: 11. CDR3 sequence reads: CARRLDRADYSNQPQHF. CDR3 nucleotides: TGTGCCAGAAGATTAGACAGGGCCGACTATAGCAATCAGCCCCAGCATTTT.

The chain has TRBV6-5 and TRBJ1-2, with 8 bases matching TRBD1. V gave up 4 bases and J gave up 8 bases; unmatched junction bases: 9. The CDR3 extends over 14 amino acids. The germline CDR1 and CDR2 sequences are MNHEY and SVGAGI. DNA of the CDR3: TGTGCCAGCAGTTGGGAAGCCGGGACAGGCGGCTACACCTTC. This encodes CASSWEAGTGGYTF.

The chain couples TRBV4-2 to TRBJ2-7; TRBD1 matches at 9 bases. J was trimmed by 3 bases and V by 9 bases; bases with no gene match: 6. CDR3 length: 13 amino acids. In germline, CDR1 is LGHNA, CDR2 YNFKEQ. CDR3: CASSGQGYYEQYF. CDR3 bases: TGTGCCAGTTCCGGACAGGGGTACTACGAGCAGTACTTC.

V is TRBV7-2 and J is TRBJ1-1; TRBD1 matches at 8 bases. Germline assignment: CDR1 SGHTA and CDR2 FQGNSA. J gave up 5 bases and V 1 base, and 3 bases lay outside the gene matches. This CDR3 has 14 amino acids. Here the CDR3 DNA reads TGTGCCAGCAGCTTAGACAGGGGGGGGACTGAAGCTTTCTTT. It yields the protein CASSLDRGGTEAFF.

The chain is built from TRBV11-1 and TRBJ2-2, with D possibly matching TRBD1 (5 bases). This CDR3 has 13 residues. V lost 6 bases and J 4 bases, leaving 9 bases between the germline ends. Germline V gene data show CDR1 as SGHAT and CDR2 as FQDESV (reference sequence). This CDR3 reads CASSNQGTGELFF. The CDR3 nucleotides are TGTGCCAGCAGTAACCAGGGCACCGGGGAGCTGTTTTTT.